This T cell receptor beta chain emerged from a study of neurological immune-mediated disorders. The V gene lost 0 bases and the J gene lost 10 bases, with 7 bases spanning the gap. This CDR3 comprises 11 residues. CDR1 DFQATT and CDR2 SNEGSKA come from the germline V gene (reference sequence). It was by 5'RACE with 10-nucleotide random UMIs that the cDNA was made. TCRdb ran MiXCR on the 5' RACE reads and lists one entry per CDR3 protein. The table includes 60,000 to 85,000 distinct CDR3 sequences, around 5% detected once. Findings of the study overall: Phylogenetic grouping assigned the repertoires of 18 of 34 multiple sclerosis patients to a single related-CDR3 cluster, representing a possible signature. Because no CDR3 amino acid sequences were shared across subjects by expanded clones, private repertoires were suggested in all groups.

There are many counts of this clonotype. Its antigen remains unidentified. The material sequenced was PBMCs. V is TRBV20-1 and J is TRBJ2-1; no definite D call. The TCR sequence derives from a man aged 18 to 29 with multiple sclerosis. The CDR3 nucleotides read TGCAGTGCTAGAGATTGGCTAGAGCAGTTCTTC. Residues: CSARDWLEQFF.